The following is a T cell receptor beta chain sequence with its context. Its antigen is not known. The data originate from a study of cytomegalovirus exposure and HLA in healthy donors. Study-wide findings and caveats: The likely explanation for a cluster of highly shared sequence variants was sequencing artifact.

Germline V gives CDR1 SGHDT, CDR2 YYEEEE. The V end lost 0 bases, the J end lost 2 bases, and 11 bases lay between the germline ends. The CDR3 extends over 15 amino acids. Use of 60 Vbeta and 13 Jbeta primers characterized the PCR. Sequencing was performed with immunoSEQ multiplex PCR; in TCRdb, only in-frame clones are kept and a portion is missing. The table records about 130,000 clones, just under 75% of them present only once. This TCR came from a man aged 35-49 years in good health and CMV-seropositive. The material sequenced was PBMCs. V and J are TRBV5-6 and TRBJ1-2; D gene ambiguous. The CDR3 region is CASSLANRGNYGYTF. DNA for the CDR3: TGTGCCAGCAGCTTGGCCAATCGGGGAAACTATGGCTACACCTTC.